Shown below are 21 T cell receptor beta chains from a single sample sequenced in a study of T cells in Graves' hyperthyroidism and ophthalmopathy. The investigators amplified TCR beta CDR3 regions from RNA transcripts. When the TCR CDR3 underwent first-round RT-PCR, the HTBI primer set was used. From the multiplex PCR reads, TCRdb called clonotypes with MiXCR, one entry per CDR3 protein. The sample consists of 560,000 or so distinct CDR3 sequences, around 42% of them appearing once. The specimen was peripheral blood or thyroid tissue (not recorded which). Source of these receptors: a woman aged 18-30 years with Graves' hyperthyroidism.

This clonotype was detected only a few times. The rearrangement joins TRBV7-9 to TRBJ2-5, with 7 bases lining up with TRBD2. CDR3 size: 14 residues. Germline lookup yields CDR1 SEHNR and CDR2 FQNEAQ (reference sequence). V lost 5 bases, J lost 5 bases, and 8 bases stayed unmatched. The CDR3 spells CASSHTLAVETQYF. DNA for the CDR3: TGTGCCAGCAGCCACACTCTAGCGGTTGAGACCCAGTACTTC.

This CDR3 reads CASSEGRAGKLFF. CDR3 nucleotide sequence: TGCGCCAGCAGTGAGGGCAGGGCAGGAAAACTGTTTTTT. The chain is built from TRBV10-1 and TRBJ1-4; possible D gene TRBD1, 5 bases. CDR1 and CDR2 from the germline V gene are WNHNN and SYGVQD (reference sequence). Trimming shortened V by 2 bases and J by 10 bases, and 11 bases separated the two germline ends. This CDR3 spans 13 amino acids.

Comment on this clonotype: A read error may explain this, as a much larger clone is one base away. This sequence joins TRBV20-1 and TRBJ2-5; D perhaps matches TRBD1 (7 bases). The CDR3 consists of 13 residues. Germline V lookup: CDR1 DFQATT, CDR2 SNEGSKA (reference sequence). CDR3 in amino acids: CSATGGPKETRYF. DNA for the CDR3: TGCAGTGCTACAGGGGGGCCGAAAGAGACCCGGTACTTC.

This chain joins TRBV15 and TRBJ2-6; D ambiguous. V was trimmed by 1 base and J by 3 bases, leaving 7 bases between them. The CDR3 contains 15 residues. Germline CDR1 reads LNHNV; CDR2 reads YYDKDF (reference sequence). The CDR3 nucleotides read TGTGCCACCAGCAGAGGTACGGGTGGGGCCAACGTCCTGACTTTC. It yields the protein CATSRGTGGANVLTF.

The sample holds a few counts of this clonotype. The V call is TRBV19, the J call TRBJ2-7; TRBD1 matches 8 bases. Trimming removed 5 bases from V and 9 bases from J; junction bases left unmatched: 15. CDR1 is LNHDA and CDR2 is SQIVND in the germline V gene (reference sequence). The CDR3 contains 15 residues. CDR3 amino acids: CASSSGQGLRLSQYF. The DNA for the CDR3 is TGTGCCAGTAGTTCCGGACAGGGCCTTCGGTTATCGCAGTACTTC.

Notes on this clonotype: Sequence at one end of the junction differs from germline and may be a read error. In DNA form, the CDR3 reads TGTGCCACCAGTGATCGGACAGGGGGCGCCCCTGGCTACACCTTC. Protein: CATSDRTGGAPGYTF. V and J are TRBV10-3 and TRBJ1-2; 11 positions match TRBD1. CDR1 and CDR2 (germline): ENHRY, SYGVKD. This CDR3 is built from 15 residues.

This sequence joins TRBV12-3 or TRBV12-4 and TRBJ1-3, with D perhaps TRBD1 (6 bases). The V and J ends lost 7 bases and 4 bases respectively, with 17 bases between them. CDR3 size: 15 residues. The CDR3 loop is CASTQTGALGNTIYF. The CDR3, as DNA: TGTGCCAGCACTCAGACAGGCGCCCTCGGAAACACCATATATTTT.

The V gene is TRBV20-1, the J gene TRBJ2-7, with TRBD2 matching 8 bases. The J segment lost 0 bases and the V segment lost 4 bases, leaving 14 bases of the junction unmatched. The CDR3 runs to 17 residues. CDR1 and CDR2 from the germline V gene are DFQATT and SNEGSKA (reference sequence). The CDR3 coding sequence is TGCAGTGCTATTACACTAGCGGAAGAACGCTCCTCCTACGAGCAGTACTTC. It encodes CSAITLAEERSSYEQYF.

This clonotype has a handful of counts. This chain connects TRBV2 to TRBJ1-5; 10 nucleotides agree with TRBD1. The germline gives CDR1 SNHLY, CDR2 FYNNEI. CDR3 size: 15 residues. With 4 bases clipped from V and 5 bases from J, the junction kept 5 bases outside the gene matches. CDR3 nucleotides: TGTGCCAGCAGTGCTATAGGGACAGGGGATCAGCCCCAGCATTTT. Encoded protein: CASSAIGTGDQPQHF.

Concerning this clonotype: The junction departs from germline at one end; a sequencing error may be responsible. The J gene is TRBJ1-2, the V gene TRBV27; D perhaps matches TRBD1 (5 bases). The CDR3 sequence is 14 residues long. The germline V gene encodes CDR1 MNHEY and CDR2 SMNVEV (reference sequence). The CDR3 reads CASSFTRQLYGHTF. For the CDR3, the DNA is TGTGCCAGCAGTTTCACCCGACAGTTGTATGGCCACACCTTC.

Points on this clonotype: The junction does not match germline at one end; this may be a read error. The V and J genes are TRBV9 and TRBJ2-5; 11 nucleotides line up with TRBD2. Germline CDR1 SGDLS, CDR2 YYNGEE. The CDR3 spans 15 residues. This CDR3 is CASSQELAGAETQYF. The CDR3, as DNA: TGCGCCAGCAGCCAGGAACTAGCGGGGGCGGAGACCCAGTACTTC.

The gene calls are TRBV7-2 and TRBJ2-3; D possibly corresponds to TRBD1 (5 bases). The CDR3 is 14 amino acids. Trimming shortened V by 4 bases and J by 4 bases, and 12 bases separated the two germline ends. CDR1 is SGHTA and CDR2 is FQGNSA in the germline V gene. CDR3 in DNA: TGTGCCAGCAGCTATAAGGGGTCCCCAGATACGCAGTATTTT. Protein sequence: CASSYKGSPDTQYF.

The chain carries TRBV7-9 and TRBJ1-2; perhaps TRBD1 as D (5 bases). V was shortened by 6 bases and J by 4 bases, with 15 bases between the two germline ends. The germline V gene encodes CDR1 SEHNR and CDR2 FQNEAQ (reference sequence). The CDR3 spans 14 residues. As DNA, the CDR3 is TGTGCCAGCAGTTTTGGGGGACGATCCTATGGCTACACCTTC. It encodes CASSFGGRSYGYTF.

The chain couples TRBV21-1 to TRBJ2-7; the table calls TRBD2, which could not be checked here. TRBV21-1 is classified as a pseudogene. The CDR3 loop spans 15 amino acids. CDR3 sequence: CASSSGTSGINEQYF. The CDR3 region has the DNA TGTGCCAGCAGCAGTGGGACTAGCGGGATAAACGAGCAGTACTTC.

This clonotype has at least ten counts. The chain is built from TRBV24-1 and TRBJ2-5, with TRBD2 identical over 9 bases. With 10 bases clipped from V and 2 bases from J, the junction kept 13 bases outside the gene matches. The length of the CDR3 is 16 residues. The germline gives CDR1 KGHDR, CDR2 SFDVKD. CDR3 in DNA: TGTGCCACGGTGGTAGTAGCGGGAGTAGGGCAAGAGACCCAGTACTTC. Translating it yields CATVVVAGVGQETQYF.

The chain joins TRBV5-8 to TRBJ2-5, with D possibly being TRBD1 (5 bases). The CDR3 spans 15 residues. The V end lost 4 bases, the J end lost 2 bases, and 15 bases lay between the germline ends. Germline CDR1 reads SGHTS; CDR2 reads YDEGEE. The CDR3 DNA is TGTGCCAGCAGCCCAATCCGCCAGGGACAAGAGACCCAGTACTTC. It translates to CASSPIRQGQETQYF.

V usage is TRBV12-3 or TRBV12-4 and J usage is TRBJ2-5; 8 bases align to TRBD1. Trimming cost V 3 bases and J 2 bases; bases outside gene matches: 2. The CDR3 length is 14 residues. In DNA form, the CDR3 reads TGTGCCAGCAGTTTCGGGACAGGACAAGAGACCCAGTACTTC. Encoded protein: CASSFGTGQETQYF.

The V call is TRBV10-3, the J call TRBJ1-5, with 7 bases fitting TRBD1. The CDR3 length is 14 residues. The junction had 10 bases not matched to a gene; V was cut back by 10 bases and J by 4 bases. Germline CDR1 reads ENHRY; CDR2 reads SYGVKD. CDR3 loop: CASNKGQLNQPQHF. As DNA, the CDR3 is TGTGCCAGCAACAAGGGACAGCTGAATCAGCCCCAGCATTTT.

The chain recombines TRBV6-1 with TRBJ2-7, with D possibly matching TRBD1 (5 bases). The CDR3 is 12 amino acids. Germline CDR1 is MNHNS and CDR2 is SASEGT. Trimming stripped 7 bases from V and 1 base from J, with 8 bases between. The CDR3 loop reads CASISGSYEQYF. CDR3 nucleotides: TGTGCCAGCATTTCAGGGTCCTACGAGCAGTACTTC.

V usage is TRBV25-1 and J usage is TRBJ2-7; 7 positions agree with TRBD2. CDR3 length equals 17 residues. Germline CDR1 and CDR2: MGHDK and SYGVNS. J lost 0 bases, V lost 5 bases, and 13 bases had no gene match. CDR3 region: CASSKTSPRDNSYEQYF. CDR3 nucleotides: TGTGCCAGCAGTAAGACTAGCCCGCGAGACAACTCCTACGAGCAGTACTTC.

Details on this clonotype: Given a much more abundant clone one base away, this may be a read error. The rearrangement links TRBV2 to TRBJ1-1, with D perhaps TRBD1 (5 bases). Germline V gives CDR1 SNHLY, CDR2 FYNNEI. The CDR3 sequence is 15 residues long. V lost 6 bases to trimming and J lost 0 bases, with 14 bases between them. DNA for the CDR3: TGTGCCAGCAGAGCAGGGTGGACGGTGAACACTGAAGCTTTCTTT. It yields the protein CASRAGWTVNTEAFF.